The count of the clone carrying this T cell receptor (beta chain) is one. As handled by the study authors: Amplification with reference gene primers provided the estimates of nucleated cell counts. Measured with immunoSEQ multiplex PCR; TCRdb has only the in-frame clones, and not every one. V, J and clone size are those of that table, while D and trimming were read from the DNA. The data show 100,000 to 150,000 clones, around 87% seen once. The sample belongs to a study of blood T cell repertoires in COVID-19. For the study at large: Some COVID-19 samples were acute and others convalescent; all came from the United States, Italy and Spain. The analysed material was cDNA or gDNA that came from T cells, B-cell-depleted T cells, or PBMCs.

The receptor was derived from a man aged 45 to 65 with active COVID-19. Sequencing was performed on peripheral blood.

DNA for the CDR3: TGTGCCAGCAGCCCCAGGGAGGGGGGAAATTCACCCCTCCACTTT. It translates to CASSPREGGNSPLHF. V usage is TRBV5-6 and J usage is TRBJ1-6; D perhaps matches TRBD1 (6 bases). This CDR3 contains 15 residues. Looked up from germline, CDR1 is SGHDT and CDR2 is YYEEEE. Trimming removed 4 bases at V and 7 bases at J, with 15 bases between.